This T cell receptor (beta chain) was sequenced in a study of T cell changes during pregnancy in multiple sclerosis. Data came from immunoSEQ multiplex PCR; TCRdb stores just in-frame clones and leaves some out. The sample lists about 83,000 clones; 90% to 95% were seen once. CDR3 size: 12 residues. Germline loops: CDR1 ENHRY, CDR2 SYGVKD. V gave up 4 bases and J gave up 2 bases, with 5 bases separating them. The clonotype comes from a female donor with multiple sclerosis, enrolled in a pregnancy study. The sample here was peripheral blood, taken in the second trimester of pregnancy. The chain has TRBV10-3 and TRBJ2-5; a possible D gene is TRBD2 (5 bases). CDR3 in amino acids: CAISGGQETQYF. DNA of the CDR3: TGTGCCATCAGTGGAGGGCAAGAGACCCAGTACTTC.